This TCR beta chain was captured in a study of T cells in localized non-small cell lung cancer. Study observations and caveats: Overall survival was longer when the density of T cells in the blood was higher. The study detected a median around 50 of the top 100 tumor clones in adjacent lung. Sequencing, confined to only one tumor region, leaves heterogeneity possible.

The protocol was immunoSEQ multiplex PCR, while the TCRdb copy is restricted to in-frame clones and leaves out a portion. Of over 40,000 clones detected, more than 85% appear once; the ten largest clones hold about 7%. The germline V gene encodes CDR1 MNHEY and CDR2 SVGAGI. The CDR3 is made up of 13 amino acids. After removal of 10 bases from V and 5 bases from J, the junction contained 9 bases not matched to a gene. On this clone itself: Antigen specificity is unknown.

V usage is TRBV6-5 and J usage is TRBJ1-1; 8 nucleotides align to TRBD1. The material was peripheral blood, obtained before any cancer treatment. The TCR originated in a woman aged 18-49 years with stage III lung adenocarcinoma. The CDR3 bases are TGTGCCACCGGACAGGGTTGGGGGACTGAAGCTTTCTTT. Amino acids: CATGQGWGTEAFF.